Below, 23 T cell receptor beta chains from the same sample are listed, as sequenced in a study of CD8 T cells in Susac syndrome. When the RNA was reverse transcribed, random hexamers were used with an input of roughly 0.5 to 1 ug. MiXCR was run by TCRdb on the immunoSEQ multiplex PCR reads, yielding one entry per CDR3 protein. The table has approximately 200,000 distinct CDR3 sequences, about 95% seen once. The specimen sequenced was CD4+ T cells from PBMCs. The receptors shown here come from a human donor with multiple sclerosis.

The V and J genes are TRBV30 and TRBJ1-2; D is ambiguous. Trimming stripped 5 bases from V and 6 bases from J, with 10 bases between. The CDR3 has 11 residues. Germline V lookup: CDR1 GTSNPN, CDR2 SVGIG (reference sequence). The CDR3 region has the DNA TGTGCCTGGGAGAGATCCGATGGCTACACCTTC. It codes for CAWERSDGYTF.

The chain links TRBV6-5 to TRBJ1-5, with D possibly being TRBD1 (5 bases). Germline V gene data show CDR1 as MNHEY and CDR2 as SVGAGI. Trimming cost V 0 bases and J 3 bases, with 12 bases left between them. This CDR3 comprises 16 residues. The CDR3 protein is CASSYSGDSFNQPQHF. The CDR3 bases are TGTGCCAGCAGTTACTCAGGAGACAGCTTCAATCAGCCCCAGCATTTT.

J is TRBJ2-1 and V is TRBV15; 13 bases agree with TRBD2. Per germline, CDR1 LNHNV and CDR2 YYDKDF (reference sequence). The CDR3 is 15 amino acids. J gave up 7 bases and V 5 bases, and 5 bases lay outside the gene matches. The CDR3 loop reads CATSGGTSGENEQFF. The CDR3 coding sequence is TGTGCCACCAGCGGCGGGACTAGCGGGGAAAATGAGCAGTTCTTC. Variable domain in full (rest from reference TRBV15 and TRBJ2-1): DAMVIQNPRYQVTQFGKPVTLSCSQTLNHNVMYWYQQKSSQAPKLLFHYYDKDFNNEADTPDNFQSRRPNTSFCFLDIRSPGLGDTAMYLCATSGGTSGENEQFFGPGTRLTVL.

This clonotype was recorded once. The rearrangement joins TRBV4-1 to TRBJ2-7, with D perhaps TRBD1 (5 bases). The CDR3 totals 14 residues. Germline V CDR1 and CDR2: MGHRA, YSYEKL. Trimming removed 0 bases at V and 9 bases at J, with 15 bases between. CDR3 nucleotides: TGCGCCAGCAGCCAAGATATGCAGGGAACATCGCAGTACTTC. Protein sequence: CASSQDMQGTSQYF.

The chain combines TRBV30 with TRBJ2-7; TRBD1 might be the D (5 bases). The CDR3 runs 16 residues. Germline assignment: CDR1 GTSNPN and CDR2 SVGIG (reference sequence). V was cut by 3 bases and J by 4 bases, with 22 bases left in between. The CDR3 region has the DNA TGTGCCTGGAGCCCCCGTTTGACAGCCGGTGCTTACGAGCAGTACTTC. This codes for CAWSPRLTAGAYEQYF.

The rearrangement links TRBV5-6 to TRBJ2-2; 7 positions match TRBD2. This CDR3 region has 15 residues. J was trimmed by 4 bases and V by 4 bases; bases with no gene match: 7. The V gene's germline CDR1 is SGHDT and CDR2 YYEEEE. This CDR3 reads CASSPRAGVTGELFF. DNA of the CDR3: TGTGCCAGCAGCCCGAGGGCGGGGGTCACCGGGGAGCTGTTTTTT.

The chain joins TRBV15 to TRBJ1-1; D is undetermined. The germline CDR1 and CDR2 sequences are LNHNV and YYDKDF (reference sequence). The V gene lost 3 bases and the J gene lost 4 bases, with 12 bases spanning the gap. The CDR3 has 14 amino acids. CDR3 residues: CATSRARGSTEAFF. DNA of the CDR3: TGTGCCACCAGCAGGGCCCGGGGTTCCACTGAAGCTTTCTTT.

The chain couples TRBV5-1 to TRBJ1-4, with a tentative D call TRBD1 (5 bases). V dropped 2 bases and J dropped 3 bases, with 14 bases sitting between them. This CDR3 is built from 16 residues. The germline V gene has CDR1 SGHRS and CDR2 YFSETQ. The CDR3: CASSLLRAGSNEKLFF. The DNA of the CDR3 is TGCGCCAGCAGCTTACTCCGGGCAGGGTCTAATGAAAAACTGTTTTTT.

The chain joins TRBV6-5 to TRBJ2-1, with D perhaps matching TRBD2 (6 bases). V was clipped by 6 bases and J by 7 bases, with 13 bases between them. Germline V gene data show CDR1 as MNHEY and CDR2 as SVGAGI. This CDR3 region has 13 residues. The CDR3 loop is CASSIRDSNEQFF. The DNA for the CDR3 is TGTGCCAGCAGCATCCGGGACTCAAATGAGCAGTTCTTC.

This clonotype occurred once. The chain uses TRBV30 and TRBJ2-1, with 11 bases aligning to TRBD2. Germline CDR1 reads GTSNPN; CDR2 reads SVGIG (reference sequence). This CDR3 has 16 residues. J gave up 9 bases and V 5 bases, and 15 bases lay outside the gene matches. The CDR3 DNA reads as TGTGCCTGGGGCTCCTCCAGTAGCGGGGGGGCCAGTGAGCAGTTCTTC. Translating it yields CAWGSSSSGGASEQFF.

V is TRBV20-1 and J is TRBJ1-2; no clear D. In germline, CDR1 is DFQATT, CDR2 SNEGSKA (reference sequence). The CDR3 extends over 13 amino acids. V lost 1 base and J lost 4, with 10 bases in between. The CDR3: CSARGTPPYGYTF. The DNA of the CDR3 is TGCAGTGCTAGAGGCACACCTCCCTATGGCTACACCTTC.

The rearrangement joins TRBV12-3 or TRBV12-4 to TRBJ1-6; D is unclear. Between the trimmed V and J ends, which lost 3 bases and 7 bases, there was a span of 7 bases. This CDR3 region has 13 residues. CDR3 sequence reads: CASSFDLNSPLHF. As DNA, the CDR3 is TGTGCCAGCAGTTTCGACTTAAATTCACCCCTCCACTTT.

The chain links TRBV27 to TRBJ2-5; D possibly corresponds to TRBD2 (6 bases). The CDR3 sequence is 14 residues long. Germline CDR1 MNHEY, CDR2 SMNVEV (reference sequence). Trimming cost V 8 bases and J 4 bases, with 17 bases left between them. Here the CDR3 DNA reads TGTGCCAGCGCTGTGAATAGCGGCGGAGAGACCCAGTACTTC. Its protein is CASAVNSGGETQYF.

The CDR3 sequence: CASSSHAGVYEQYF. The CDR3 DNA follows: TGTGCCAGCAGCTCCCACGCAGGGGTGTACGAGCAGTACTTC. The chain couples TRBV7-2 to TRBJ2-7; D might be TRBD1 (6 bases). Germline V gene lookup returns CDR1 SGHTA and CDR2 FQGNSA. This CDR3 spans 14 amino acids. Trimming left V 4 bases short and J 4 bases short, with 14 bases between.

CDR3 residues: CSARNLRGTFEQFF. DNA of the CDR3: TGCAGTGCTAGAAACCTCAGGGGGACTTTTGAGCAGTTCTTC. The chain joins TRBV20-1 to TRBJ2-1; D is possibly TRBD1 (7 bases). Deletions cut 2 bases from V and 9 bases from J, with 17 bases between. Germline loops: CDR1 DFQATT, CDR2 SNEGSKA (reference sequence). This CDR3 spans 14 amino acids.

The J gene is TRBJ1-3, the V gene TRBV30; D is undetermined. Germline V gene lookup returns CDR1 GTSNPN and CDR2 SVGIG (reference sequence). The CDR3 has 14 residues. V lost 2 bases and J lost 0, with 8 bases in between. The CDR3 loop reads CAWSNGFSGNTIYF. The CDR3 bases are TGTGCCTGGAGTAACGGGTTCTCTGGAAACACCATATATTTT.

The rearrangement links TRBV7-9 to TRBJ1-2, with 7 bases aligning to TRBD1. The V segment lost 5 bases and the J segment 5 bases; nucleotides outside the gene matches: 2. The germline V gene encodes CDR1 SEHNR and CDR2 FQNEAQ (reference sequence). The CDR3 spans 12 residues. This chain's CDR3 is CASSETGYGYTF. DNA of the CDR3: TGTGCCAGCAGCGAGACAGGGTATGGCTACACCTTC.

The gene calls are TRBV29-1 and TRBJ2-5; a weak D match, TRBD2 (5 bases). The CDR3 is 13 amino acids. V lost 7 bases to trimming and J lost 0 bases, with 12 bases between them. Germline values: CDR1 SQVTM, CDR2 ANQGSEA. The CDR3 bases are TGCAGCGCCAAAGCGGCAGACCAAGAGACCCAGTACTTC. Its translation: CSAKAADQETQYF.

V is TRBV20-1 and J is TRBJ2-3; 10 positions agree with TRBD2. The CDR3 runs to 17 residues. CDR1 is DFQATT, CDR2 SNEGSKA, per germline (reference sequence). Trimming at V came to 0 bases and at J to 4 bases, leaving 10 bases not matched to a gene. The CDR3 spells CSARDSGAGGPADTQYF. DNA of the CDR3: TGCAGTGCTAGAGATTCCGGAGCGGGGGGGCCAGCAGATACGCAGTATTTT.

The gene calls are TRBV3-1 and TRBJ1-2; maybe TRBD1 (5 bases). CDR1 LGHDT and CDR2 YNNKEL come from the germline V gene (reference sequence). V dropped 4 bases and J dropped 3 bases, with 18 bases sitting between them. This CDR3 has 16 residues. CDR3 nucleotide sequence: TGTGCCAGCAGCCGGCGGCCCCGGGACTTACACTATGGCTACACCTTC. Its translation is CASSRRPRDLHYGYTF. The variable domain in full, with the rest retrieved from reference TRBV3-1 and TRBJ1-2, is DTAVSQTPKYLVTQMGNDKSIKCEQNLGHDTMYWYKQDSKKFLKIMFSYNNKELIINETVPNRFSPKSPDKAHLNLHINSLELGDSAVYFCASSRRPRDLHYGYTFGSGTRLTVV.

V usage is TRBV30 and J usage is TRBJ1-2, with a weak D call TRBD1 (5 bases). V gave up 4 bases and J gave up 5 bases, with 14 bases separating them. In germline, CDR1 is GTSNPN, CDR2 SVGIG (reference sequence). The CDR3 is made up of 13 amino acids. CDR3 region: CAWTPGPGYGYTF. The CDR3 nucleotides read TGTGCCTGGACTCCAGGGCCCGGATATGGCTACACCTTC.

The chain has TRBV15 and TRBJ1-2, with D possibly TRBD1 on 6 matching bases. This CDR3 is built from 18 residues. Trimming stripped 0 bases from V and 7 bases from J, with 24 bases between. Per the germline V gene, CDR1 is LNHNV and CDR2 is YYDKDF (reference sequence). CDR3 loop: CATSRDGHRVIPPVGYTF. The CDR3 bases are TGTGCCACCAGCAGAGATGGCCACAGGGTGATTCCTCCGGTTGGCTACACCTTC.

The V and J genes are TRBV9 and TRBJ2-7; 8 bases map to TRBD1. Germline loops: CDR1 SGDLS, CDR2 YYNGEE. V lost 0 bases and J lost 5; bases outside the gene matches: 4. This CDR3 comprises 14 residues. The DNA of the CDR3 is TGTGCCAGCAGCGTAGGACAGGGGACAAACGAGCAGTACTTC. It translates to CASSVGQGTNEQYF.